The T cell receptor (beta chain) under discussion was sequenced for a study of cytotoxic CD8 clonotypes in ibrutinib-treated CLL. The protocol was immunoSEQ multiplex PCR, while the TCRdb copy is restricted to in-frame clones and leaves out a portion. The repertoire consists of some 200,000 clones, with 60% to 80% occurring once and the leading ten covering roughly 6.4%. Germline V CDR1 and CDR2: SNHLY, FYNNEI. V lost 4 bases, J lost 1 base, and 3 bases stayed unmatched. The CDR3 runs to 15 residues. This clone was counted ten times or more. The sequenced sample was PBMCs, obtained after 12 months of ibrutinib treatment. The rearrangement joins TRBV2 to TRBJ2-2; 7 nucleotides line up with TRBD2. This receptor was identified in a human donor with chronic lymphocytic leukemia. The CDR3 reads CASSVQRENTGELFF. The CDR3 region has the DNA TGTGCCAGCAGTGTGCAGCGGGAGAACACCGGGGAGCTGTTTTTT.